This record covers a single TCR beta chain. The antigen it binds to is not known. Base quality data are lacking; no much larger clone is found one base away. Sorted unstimulated T cells, along with proliferating T cells recovered from mixed lymphocyte reactions, underwent TCRbeta CDR3 sequencing. Fresh whole blood from 9 to 10 HLA-typed healthy donors served as the source for isolating PBMCs. To map where alloreactive clones came from, unstimulated CD4+ non-regulatory T cells were FACS-sorted. V lost 5 bases and J lost 7 bases, and the count of bases not matched to a germline gene is 14. The cysteine opens and the phenylalanine closes a CDR3 of 16 amino acids. CDR3 DNA only is kept here, 48 bases in frame from base 1. CDR1 and CDR2 were assigned from the germline V gene as SGHVS and FNYEAQ. This record belongs to a study of siplizumab effects on memory and regulatory T cells (dated by TCRdb to 2018 to 2020). Regarding the study in general: The study looked at the effect of siplizumab, an anti-CD2 antibody, on alloreactive T-cell subsets in allogeneic mixed lymphocyte reactions made from human PBMCs. Here is what the overall study found, with its caveats: Compared with memory T cells, unstimulated naive T cells appeared more diverse, and naive cells seemed to make a substantial contribution to the alloresponse. Siplizumab significantly lowered the cumulative frequency of alloreactive sequences that could be traced to unstimulated CD4+ memory T cells. The suppressive function of proliferating Tregs from siplizumab cultures was not functionally confirmed. Roughly 80-96% of proliferating CD4+ or CD8+ clones could not be assigned a naive or memory phenotype. Of the alloreactive CD4+ clones that could be mapped, the Treg-derived share averaged around 70% with siplizumab compared with around 25% in control reactions. Because sequences below about 10^-5 frequency were poorly captured, only a minor fraction of alloreactive clones could be mapped to unstimulated subsets.

Library creation used the immunoSEQ multiplex PCR assay. Each sample had about 10^5 TCR templates assayed by the deep sequencing platform. Genomic DNA extracted from sorted T cells was used for TCRbeta CDR3 sequencing. The published analysis was carried out like this. The R programming language was used for clonal analysis of TCRbeta CDR3 data. Alloreactive CD4+ and CD8+ clones were identified by comparing unstimulated samples to CFSE-low samples taken after the reaction. Alloreactive CD4+ clones were assigned to regulatory or non-regulatory origin by matching sequences to sorted unstimulated Treg and non-Treg repertoires. TCRdb took this table from immuneACCESS and kept in-frame rearrangements with V and J called. Such tables lack part of the clones; where checked against another copy, unresolved V genes explain under half of the gap, and the rest is unexplained. V, J and clone size are those of that table, while D and trimming were read from the DNA. Recorded for this sample are 100,000 to 110,000 clones; 85% to 95% of them occurred a single time. The ten most abundant clones make up 1% to 1.5% of the sample.

This receptor was identified in a human donor in good health. Input material: non-Treg CD4+ T cells sorted from blood. The sample's cell subset or site label, in plain terms: FACS-sorted unstimulated CD4+ non-regulatory T cells. The rearrangement joined TRBV7-6 to TRBJ2-7, with TRBD2 matching 10 junction bases. The CDR3: CASSPWSGREVGEQYF. The DNA sequence reads TGTGCCAGCAGCCCGTGGAGCGGGAGGGAGGTAGGGGAGCAGTACTTC. The entire variable domain, with the stretches around the CDR3 drawn from the reference TRBV7-6 and TRBJ2-7 proteins, is GAGVSQSPRYKVTKRGQDVALRCDPISGHVSLYWYRQALGQGPEFLTYFNYEAQQDKSGLPNDRFSAERPEGSISTLTIQRTEQRDSAMYRCASSPWSGREVGEQYFGPGTRLTVT.